This T cell receptor (beta chain) was recorded in a study of siplizumab effects on memory and regulatory T cells. The V gene's germline CDR1 is LNHDA and CDR2 SQIVND (reference sequence). This CDR3 has 15 residues. Trimming removed 1 base at V and 3 bases at J, with 13 bases between. Comments on this clone: Its antigen is not known.

Whole-study findings and limits: Proliferating clones, CD4+ or CD8+, lacked an assignable naive or memory phenotype in roughly 75-96% of cases. Naive T cells were seemingly more diverse than memory cells, and major contributions to the alloresponse seemed to be made by them. Alloreactive sequences tracing back to unstimulated CD4+ memory cells fell significantly with siplizumab. Treatment with siplizumab left mappable alloreactive CD4+ clones averaging approximately 68% Treg-derived, compared with 25% to 30% in controls.

Generated by immunoSEQ multiplex PCR, the TCRdb table keeps only in-frame clones and is missing some. The data show some 73,000 clones, approximately 93% seen once. The source of this sequence is a human donor in good health. The specimen sequenced was CD8+ T cells sorted from blood. This chain connects TRBV19 to TRBJ2-7; D is perhaps TRBD1 (6 bases). CDR3 in amino acids: CASSIAVGHDYEQYF. Written as DNA, the CDR3 is TGTGCCAGTAGTATAGCAGTGGGACACGACTACGAGCAGTACTTC.